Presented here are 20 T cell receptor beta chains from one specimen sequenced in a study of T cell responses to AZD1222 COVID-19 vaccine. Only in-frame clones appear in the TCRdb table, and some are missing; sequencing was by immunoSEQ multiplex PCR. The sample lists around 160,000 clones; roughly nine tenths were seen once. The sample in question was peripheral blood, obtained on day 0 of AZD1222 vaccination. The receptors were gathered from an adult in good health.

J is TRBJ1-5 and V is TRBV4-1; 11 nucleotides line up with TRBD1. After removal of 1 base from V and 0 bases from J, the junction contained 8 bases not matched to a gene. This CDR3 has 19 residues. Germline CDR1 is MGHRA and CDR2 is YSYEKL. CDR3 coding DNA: TGCGCCAGCAGCCAAGCGAGCGGACAGGGGGCTTATAGCAATCAGCCCCAGCATTTT. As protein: CASSQASGQGAYSNQPQHF.

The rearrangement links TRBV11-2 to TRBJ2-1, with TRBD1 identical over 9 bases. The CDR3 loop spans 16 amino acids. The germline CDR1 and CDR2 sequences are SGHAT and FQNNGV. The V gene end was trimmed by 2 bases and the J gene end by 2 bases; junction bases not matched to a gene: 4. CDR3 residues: CASSLSGTGTYNEQFF. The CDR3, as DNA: TGTGCCAGCAGCTTATCCGGGACAGGGACCTACAATGAGCAGTTCTTC.

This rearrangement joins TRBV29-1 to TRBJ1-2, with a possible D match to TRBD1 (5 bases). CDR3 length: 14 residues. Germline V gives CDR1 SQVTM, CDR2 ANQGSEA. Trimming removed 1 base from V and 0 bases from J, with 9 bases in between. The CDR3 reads CSVEGGTANYGYTF. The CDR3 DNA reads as TGCAGCGTTGAAGGGGGGACGGCTAACTATGGCTACACCTTC.

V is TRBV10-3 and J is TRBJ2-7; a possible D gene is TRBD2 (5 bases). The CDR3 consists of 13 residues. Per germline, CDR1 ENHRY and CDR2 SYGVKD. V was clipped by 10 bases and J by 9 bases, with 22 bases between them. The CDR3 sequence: CATLGNPDAGQYF. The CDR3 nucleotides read TGTGCCACCTTAGGTAACCCGGACGCGGGGCAGTACTTC.

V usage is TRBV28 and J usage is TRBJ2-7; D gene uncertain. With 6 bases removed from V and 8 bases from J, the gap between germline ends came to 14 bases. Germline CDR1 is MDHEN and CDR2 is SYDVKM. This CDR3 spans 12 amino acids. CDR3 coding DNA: TGTGCCAGCAGACCCCCCACCACACAGCAGTACTTC. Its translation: CASRPPTTQQYF.

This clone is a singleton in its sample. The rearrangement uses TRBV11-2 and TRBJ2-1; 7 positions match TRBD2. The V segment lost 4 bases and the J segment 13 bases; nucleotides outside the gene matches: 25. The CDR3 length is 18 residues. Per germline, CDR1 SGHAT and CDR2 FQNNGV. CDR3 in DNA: TGTGCCAGCAGCTGGGGGGGTTTGGCGGGAGACCGTAGTCTGGGCCAGTTCTTC. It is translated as CASSWGGLAGDRSLGQFF.

This chain's CDR3 is CASSQGDVTIYF. In nucleotides, the CDR3 is TGTGCCAGCAGCCAAGGGGATGTCACCATATATTTT. The rearrangement joins TRBV14 to TRBJ1-3; D uncertain. Germline CDR1 SGHDN, CDR2 FVKESK. CDR3 length equals 12 residues. V lost 1 base, J lost 9 bases, and 7 bases lay in between. The whole variable domain, filled in from reference TRBV14 and TRBJ1-3, reads EAGVTQFPSHSVIEKGQTVTLRCDPISGHDNLYWYRRVMGKEIKFLLHFVKESKQDESGMPNNRFLAERTGGTYSTLKVQPAELEDSGVYFCASSQGDVTIYFGEGSWLTVV.

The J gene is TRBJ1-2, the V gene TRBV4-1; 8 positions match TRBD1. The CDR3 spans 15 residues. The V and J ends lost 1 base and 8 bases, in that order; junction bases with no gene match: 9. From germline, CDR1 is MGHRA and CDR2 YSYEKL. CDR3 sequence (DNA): TGCGCCAGCAGCCAAGGTCGAGACAGGGGTGAAGGCTACACCTTC. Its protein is CASSQGRDRGEGYTF.

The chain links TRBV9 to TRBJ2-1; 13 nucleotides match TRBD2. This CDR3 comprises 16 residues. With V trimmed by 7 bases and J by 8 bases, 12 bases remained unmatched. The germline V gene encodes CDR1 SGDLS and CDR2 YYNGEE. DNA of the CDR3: TGTGCCAGCGAAGGGGGACTAGCGGGACCTGGGTATGAGCAGTTCTTC. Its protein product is CASEGGLAGPGYEQFF.

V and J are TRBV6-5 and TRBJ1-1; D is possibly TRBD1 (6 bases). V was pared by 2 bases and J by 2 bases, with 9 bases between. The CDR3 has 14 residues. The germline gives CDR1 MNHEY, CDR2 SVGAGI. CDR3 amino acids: CASSYGTTNTEAFF. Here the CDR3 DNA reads TGTGCCAGCAGTTACGGGACAACCAACACTGAAGCTTTCTTT.

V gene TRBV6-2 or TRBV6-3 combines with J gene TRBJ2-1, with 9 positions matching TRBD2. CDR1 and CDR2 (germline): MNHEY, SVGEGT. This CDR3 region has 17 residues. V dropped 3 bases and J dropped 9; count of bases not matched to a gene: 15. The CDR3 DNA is TGTGCCAGCAGTTATAAAGGACTCGCGGGAGGGGCGGGTGAGCAGTTCTTC. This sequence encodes CASSYKGLAGGAGEQFF.

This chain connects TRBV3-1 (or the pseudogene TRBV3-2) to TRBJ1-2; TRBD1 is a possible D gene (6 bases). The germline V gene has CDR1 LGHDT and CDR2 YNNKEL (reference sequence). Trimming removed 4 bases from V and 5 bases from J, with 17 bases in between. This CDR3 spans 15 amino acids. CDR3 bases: TGTGCCAGCAGCCCCAAGGTTGGCAGGGGATATGGCTACACCTTC. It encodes CASSPKVGRGYGYTF.

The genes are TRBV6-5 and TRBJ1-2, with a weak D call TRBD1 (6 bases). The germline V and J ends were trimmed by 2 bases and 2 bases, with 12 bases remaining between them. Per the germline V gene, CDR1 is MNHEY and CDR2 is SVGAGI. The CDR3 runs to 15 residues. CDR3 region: CASSYPGDTNYGYTF. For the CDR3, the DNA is TGTGCCAGCAGTTACCCGGGGGACACAAACTATGGCTACACCTTC.

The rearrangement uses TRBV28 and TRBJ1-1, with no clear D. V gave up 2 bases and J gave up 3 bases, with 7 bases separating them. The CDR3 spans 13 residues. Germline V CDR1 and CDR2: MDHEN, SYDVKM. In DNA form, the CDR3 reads TGTGCCAGCAGTTTAGTAGGGTACACTGAAGCTTTCTTT. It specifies CASSLVGYTEAFF.

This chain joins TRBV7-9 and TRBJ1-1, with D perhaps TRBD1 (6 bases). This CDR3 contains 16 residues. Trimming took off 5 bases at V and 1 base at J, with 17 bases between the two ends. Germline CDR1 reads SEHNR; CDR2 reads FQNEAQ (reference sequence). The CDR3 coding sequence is TGTGCCAGCAGCCCGCAGACAGGAACCGAGAACACTGAAGCTTTCTTT. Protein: CASSPQTGTENTEAFF.

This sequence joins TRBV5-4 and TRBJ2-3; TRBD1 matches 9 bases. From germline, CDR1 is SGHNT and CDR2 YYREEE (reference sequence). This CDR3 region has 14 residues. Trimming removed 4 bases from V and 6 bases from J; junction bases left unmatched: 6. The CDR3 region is CASSHGQGTDTQYF. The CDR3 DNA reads TGTGCCAGCAGCCACGGACAGGGGACGGATACGCAGTATTTT.

Here the CDR3 reads CASSVAGEGYNEQFF. In nucleotides, the CDR3 is TGTGCCAGCAGCGTAGCAGGGGAGGGATACAATGAGCAGTTCTTC. This rearrangement joins TRBV9 to TRBJ2-1; possibly TRBD2 for D (7 bases). CDR1 is SGDLS, CDR2 YYNGEE, per germline. This CDR3 is 15 amino acids long. V was clipped by 0 bases and J by 4 bases, with 11 bases between them.

The CDR3 is CASSPPVGGSGNTIYF. The CDR3 coding sequence is TGTGCCAGCAGTCCCCCGGTAGGGGGCTCTGGAAACACCATATATTTT. This chain connects TRBV28 to TRBJ1-3, with TRBD1 as a possible D gene (6 bases). Germline values: CDR1 MDHEN, CDR2 SYDVKM. The CDR3 consists of 16 residues. V was cut by 5 bases and J by 0 bases, with 14 bases left in between.

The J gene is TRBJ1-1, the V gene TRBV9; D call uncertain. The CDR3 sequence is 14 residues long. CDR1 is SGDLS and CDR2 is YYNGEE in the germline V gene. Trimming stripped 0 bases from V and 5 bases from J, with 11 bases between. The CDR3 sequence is CASSVGVLGTEAFF. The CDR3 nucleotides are TGTGCCAGCAGCGTAGGGGTACTTGGGACTGAAGCTTTCTTT.

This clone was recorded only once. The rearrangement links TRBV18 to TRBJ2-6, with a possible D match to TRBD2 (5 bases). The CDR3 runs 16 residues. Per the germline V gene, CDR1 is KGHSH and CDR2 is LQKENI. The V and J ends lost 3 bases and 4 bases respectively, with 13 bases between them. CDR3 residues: CASSPNGGRGANVLTF. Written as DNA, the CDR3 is TGTGCCAGCTCACCCAACGGCGGGCGGGGGGCCAACGTCCTGACTTTC.